This T cell receptor (beta chain) comes out of a study of blood T cell repertoires in COVID-19. Study-wide context: Material from acute and convalescent COVID-19 was sourced from the United States, Italy and Spain. Nucleic acid was either cDNA or gDNA, and it came from T cells, B-cell-depleted T cells, or PBMCs.

Germline assignment: CDR1 SNHLY and CDR2 FYNNEI. The CDR3 spans 15 residues. V shed 5 bases and J shed 4 bases, with 15 bases lying between them. The method was immunoSEQ multiplex PCR; TCRdb's version includes in-frame clones alone and lacks a portion of them. The repertoire holds about 68,000 clones, 65% to 80% seen once, with 20% to 25% in the top ten. Sequenced: peripheral blood. The chain carries TRBV2 and TRBJ1-5; D is perhaps TRBD1 (6 bases). The TCR originated in a human donor in a cohort sampled during active COVID-19. The DNA for the CDR3 is TGTGCCAGCAGTCCTTTATTCGGACAGAATCAGCCCCAGCATTTT. This sequence encodes CASSPLFGQNQPQHF.